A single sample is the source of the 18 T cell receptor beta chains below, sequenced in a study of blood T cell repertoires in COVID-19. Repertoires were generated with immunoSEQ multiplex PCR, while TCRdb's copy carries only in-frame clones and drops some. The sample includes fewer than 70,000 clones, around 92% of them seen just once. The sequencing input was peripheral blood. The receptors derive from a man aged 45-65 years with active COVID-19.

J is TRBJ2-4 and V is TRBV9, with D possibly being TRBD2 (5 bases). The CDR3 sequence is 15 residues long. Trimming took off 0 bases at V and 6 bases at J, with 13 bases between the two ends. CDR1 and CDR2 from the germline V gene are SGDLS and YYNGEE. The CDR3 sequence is CASSVGGAGGNIQYF. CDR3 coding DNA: TGTGCCAGCAGCGTAGGGGGAGCCGGTGGAAACATTCAGTACTTC.

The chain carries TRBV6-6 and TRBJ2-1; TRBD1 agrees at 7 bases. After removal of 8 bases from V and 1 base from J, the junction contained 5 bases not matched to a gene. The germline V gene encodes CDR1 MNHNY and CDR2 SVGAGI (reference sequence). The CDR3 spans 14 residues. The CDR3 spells CASRPGQSYNEQFF. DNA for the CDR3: TGTGCCAGCCGACCGGGACAGTCCTACAATGAGCAGTTCTTC.

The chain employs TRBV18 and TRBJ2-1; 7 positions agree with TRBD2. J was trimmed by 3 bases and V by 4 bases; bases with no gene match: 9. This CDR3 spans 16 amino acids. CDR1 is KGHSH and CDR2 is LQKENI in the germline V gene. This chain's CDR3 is CASSRWSLADYNEQFF. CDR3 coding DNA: TGTGCCAGCTCACGGTGGTCGCTAGCGGACTACAATGAGCAGTTCTTC.

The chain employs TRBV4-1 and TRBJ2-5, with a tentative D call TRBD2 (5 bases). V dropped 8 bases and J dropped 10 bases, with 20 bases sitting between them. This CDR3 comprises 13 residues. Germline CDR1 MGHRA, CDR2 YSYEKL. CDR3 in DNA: TGCGCCAGCGGCGCGGTGGCGAACGGGATCCAGTACTTC. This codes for CASGAVANGIQYF.

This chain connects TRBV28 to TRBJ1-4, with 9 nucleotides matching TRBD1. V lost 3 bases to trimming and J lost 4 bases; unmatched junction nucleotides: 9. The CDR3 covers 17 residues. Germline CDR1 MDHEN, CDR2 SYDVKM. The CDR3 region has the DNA TGTGCCAGCAGTTTCTTTACAGGGGGCTGGGTTAATGAAAAACTGTTTTTT. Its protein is CASSFFTGGWVNEKLFF.

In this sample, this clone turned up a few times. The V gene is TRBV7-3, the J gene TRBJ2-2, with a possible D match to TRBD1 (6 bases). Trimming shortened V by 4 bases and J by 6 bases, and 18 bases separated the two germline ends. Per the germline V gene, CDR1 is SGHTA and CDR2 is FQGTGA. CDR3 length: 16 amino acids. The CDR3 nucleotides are TGTGCCAGCAGCTCGTTGGGACACTCAGCCCCCGGGGAGCTGTTTTTT. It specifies CASSSLGHSAPGELFF. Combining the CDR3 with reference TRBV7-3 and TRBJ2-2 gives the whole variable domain GAGVSQTPSNKVTEKGKYVELRCDPISGHTALYWYRQSLGQGPEFLIYFQGTGAADDSGLPNDRFFAVRPEGSVSTLKIQRTERGDSAVYLCASSSLGHSAPGELFFGEGSRLTVL.

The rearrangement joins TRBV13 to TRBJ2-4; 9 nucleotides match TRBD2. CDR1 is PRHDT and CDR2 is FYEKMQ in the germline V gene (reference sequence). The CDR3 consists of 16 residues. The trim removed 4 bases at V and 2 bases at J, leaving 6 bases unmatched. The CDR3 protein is CASSSWAGGPKNIQYF. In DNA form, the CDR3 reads TGTGCCAGCAGCTCATGGGCGGGGGGGCCCAAAAACATTCAGTACTTC.

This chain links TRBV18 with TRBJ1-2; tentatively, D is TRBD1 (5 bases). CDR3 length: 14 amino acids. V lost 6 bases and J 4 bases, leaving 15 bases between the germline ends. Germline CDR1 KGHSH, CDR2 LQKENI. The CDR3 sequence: CASSRGREVYGYTF. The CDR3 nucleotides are TGTGCCAGCTCGCGGGGACGGGAAGTCTATGGCTACACCTTC.

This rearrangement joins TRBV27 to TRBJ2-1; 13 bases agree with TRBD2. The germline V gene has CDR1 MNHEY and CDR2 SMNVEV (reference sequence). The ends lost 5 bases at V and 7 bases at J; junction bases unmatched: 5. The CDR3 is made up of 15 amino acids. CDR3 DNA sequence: TGTGCCAGCAGTACACTAGCGGGAGGGTTTAATGAGCAGTTCTTC. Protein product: CASSTLAGGFNEQFF.

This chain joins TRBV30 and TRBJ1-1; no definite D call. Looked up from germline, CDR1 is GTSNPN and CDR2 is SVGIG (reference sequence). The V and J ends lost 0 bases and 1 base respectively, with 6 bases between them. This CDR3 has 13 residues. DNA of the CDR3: TGTGCCTGGAGTGTCGTGCGGAACACTGAAGCTTTCTTT. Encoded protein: CAWSVVRNTEAFF. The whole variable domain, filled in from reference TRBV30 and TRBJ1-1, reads SQTIHQWPATLVQPVGSPLSLECTVEGTSNPNLYWYRQAAGRGLQLLFYSVGIGQISSEVPQNLSASRPQDRQFILSSKKLLLSDSGFYLCAWSVVRNTEAFFGQGTRLTVV.

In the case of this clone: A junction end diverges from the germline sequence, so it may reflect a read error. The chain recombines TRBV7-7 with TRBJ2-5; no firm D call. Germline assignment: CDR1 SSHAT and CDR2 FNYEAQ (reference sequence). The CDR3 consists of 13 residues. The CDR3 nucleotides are TGTGCTAGCAGCTTAGAATCCGGAGAGACCCAGTACTTC. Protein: CASSLESGETQYF.

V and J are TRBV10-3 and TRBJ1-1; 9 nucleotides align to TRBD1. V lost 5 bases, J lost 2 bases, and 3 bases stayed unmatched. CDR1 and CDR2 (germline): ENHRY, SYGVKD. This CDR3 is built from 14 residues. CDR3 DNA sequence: TGTGCCATCAGTCCGGGACAGGGAAACACTGAAGCTTTCTTT. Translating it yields CAISPGQGNTEAFF.

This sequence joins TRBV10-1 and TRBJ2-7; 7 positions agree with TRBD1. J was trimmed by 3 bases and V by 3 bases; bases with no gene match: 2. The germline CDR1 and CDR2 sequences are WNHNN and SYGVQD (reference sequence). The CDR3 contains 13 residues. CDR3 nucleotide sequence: TGCGCCAGCAGTGAAACAGGGGTCTACGAGCAGTACTTC. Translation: CASSETGVYEQYF.

This CDR3 reads CASSRLAGGSGANVLTF. In DNA form, the CDR3 reads TGTGCCAGCAGTAGACTAGCGGGAGGGTCCGGGGCCAACGTCCTGACTTTC. This chain connects TRBV5-4 to TRBJ2-6; 14 nucleotides align to TRBD2. The germline CDR1 and CDR2 sequences are SGHNT and YYREEE (reference sequence). The V gene end was trimmed by 5 bases and the J gene end by 4 bases; junction bases not matched to a gene: 5. The CDR3 loop spans 17 amino acids.

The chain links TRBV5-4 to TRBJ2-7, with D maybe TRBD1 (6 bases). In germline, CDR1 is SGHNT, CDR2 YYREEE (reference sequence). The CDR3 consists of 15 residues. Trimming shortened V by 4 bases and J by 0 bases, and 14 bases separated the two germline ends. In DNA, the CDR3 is TGTGCCAGCAGCGCACGGACAGCGAGCTCCTACGAGCAGTACTTC. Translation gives CASSARTASSYEQYF. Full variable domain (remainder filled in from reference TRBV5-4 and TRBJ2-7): ETGVTQSPTHLIKTRGQQVTLRCSSQSGHNTVSWYQQALGQGPQFIFQYYREEENGRGNFPPRFSGLQFPNYSSELNVNALELDDSALYLCASSARTASSYEQYFGPGTRLTVT.

The CDR3 reads CAWSVQRGGRETQYF. CDR3 coding DNA: TGTGCCTGGAGTGTACAACGGGGGGGCCGGGAGACCCAGTACTTC. V gene TRBV30 combines with J gene TRBJ2-5; the match to TRBD2 covers 8 bases. The germline gives CDR1 GTSNPN, CDR2 SVGIG (reference sequence). The V and J ends lost 0 bases and 5 bases, in that order; junction bases with no gene match: 8. This CDR3 comprises 15 residues.

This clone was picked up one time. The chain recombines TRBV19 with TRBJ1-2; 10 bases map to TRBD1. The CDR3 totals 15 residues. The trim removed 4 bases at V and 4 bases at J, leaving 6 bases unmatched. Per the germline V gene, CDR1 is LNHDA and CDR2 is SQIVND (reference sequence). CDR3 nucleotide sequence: TGTGCCAGTAGTAGCCCGGGACAGGGGACCTATGGCTACACCTTC. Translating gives CASSSPGQGTYGYTF.

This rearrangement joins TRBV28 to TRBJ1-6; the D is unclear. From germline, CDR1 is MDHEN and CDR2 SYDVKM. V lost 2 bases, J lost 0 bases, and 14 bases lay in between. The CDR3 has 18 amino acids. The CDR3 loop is CASSLTLRLSSYNSPLHF. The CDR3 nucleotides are TGTGCCAGCAGTTTAACCCTCAGGCTAAGCTCCTATAATTCACCCCTCCACTTT.